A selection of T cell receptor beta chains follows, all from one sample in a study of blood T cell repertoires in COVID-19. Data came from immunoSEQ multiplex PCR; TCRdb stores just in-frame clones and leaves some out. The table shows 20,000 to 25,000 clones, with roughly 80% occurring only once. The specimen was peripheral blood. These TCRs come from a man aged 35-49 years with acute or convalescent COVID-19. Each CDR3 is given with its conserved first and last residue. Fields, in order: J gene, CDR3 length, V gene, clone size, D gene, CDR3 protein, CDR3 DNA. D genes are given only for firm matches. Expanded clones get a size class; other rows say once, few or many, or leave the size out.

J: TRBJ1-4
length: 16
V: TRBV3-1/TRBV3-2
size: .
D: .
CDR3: CASSQSPGSANEKLFF
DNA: TGTGCCAGCAGCCAATCCCCCGGTTCTGCTAATGAAAAACTGTTTTTT

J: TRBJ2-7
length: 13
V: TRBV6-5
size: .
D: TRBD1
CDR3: CASSTGGSYEQYF
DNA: TGTGCCAGCAGTACAGGGGGCTCCTACGAGCAGTACTTC

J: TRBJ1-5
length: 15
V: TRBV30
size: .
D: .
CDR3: CAWSVRRVGNQPQHF
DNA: TGTGCCTGGAGTGTCCGGCGGGTGGGCAATCAGCCCCAGCATTTT

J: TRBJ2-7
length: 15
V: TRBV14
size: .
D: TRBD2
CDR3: CASSQARGGELEQYF
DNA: TGTGCCAGCAGCCAAGCCCGGGGGGGGGAGCTCGAGCAGTACTTC

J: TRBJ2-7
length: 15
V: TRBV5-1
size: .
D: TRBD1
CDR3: CASSTTTGFRYEQYF
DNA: TGCGCCAGCAGCACGACGACAGGGTTCAGGTACGAGCAGTACTTC

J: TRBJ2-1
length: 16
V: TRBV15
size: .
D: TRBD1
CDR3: CATSRGGQAVYNEQFF
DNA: TGTGCCACCAGCAGGGGGGGACAGGCGGTCTACAATGAGCAGTTCTTC

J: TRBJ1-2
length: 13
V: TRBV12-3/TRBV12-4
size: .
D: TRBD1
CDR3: CASSGDRVGGYTF
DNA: TGTGCCAGCAGCGGGGACAGGGTAGGTGGCTACACCTTC

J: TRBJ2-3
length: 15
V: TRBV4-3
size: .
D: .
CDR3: CASSQARGGWDTQYF
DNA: TGCGCCAGCAGCCAGGCCCGGGGTGGTTGGGATACGCAGTATTTT

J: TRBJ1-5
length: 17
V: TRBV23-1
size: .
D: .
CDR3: CASSHGSRGQPNQPQHF
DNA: TGCGCCAGCAGTCATGGGAGCCGAGGACAGCCGAATCAGCCCCAGCATTTT

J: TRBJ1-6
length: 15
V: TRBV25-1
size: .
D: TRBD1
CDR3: CASSERGQLNSPLHF
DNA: TGTGCCAGCAGTGAACGGGGACAGCTTAATTCACCCCTCCACTTT

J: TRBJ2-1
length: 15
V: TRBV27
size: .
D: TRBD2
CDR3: CASSFGGGGYNEQFF
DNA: TGTGCCAGCAGTTTTGGCGGGGGGGGCTACAATGAGCAGTTCTTC

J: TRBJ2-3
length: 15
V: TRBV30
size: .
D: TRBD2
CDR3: CAWSVGGAGVDTQYF
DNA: TGTGCCTGGAGCGTCGGAGGGGCGGGAGTCGATACGCAGTATTTT

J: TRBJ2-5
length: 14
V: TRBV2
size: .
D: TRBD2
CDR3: CASNRILAGETQYF
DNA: TGTGCCAGCAATCGAATTCTAGCGGGGGAGACCCAGTACTTC

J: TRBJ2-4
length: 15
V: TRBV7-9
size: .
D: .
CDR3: CASSETEVAKNIQYF
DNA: TGTGCCAGCAGCGAGACAGAGGTAGCCAAAAACATTCAGTACTTC

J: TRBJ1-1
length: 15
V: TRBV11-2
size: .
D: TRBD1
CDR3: CASSMKPQGLTEAFF
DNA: TGTGCCAGCAGTATGAAACCACAGGGGTTGACTGAAGCTTTCTTT

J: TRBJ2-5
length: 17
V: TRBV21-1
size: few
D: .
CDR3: CASSKALGLFTPETQYF
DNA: TGTGCCAGCAGCAAAGCGTTGGGACTCTTTACCCCAGAGACCCAGTACTTC

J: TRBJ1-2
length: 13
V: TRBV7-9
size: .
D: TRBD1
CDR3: CASSLGQLGGYTF
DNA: TGTGCCAGCAGCCTGGGACAGCTAGGTGGCTACACCTTC

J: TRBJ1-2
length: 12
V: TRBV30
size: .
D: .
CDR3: CAWREGWDGYTF
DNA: TGTGCCTGGAGGGAGGGGTGGGATGGCTACACCTTC

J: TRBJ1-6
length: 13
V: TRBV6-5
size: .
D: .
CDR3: CASSDSGRAALHF
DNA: TGTGCCAGCAGTGACTCGGGCAGGGCAGCCCTCCACTTT

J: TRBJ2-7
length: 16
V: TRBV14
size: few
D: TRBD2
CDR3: CASSQGGTSGSGEQYF
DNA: TGTGCCAGCAGCCAAGGGGGTACTAGCGGTTCGGGCGAGCAGTACTTC

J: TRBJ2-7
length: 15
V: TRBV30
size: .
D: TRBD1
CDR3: CAWRAGTGSTYEQYF
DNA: TGTGCCTGGAGGGCCGGGACAGGGAGTACCTACGAGCAGTACTTC

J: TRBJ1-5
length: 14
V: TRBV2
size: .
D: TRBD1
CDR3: CASSGLDRLGPQHF
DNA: TGTGCCAGCAGTGGGTTGGACAGGCTAGGGCCCCAGCATTTT

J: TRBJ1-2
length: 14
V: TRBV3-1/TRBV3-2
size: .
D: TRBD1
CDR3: CASSPGQGAYGYTF
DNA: TGTGCCAGCAGCCCCGGACAGGGAGCGTATGGCTACACCTTC

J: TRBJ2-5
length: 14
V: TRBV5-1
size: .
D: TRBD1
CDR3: CASSSTGGDETQYF
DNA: TGCGCCAGCAGCTCGACAGGGGGCGATGAGACCCAGTACTTC

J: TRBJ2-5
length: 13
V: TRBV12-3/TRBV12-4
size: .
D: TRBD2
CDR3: CASSSGGVLTQYF
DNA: TGTGCCAGCAGTTCGGGGGGGGTTTTGACCCAGTACTTC

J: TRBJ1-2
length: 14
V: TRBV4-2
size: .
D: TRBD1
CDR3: CASTRDSSYYGYTF
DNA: TGTGCCAGCACCCGGGACAGCTCATACTATGGCTACACCTTC

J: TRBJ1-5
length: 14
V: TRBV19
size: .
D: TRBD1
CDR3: CASSGTGGRQPQHF
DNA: TGTGCCAGTAGTGGGACAGGGGGCCGGCAGCCCCAGCATTTT